This entry is about one T cell receptor (beta chain). The antigen is undetermined. This sample is drawn from a study of cytomegalovirus exposure and HLA in healthy donors. Study summary: Tens of millions of unique TCR sequences came from HLA-typed donors in an early release.

Unrecorded immune exposure was likely among donors, who were nominally healthy when sampled. General study findings and limits: For most TCR sequences rarity was the rule, although some public TCRs occurred in many donors. A later analysis appeared to link common viral pathogens to several of the most significant clusters.

The PCR employed 60 Vbeta primers together with 13 Jbeta primers. The table came from immunoSEQ multiplex PCR; TCRdb's copy has only in-frame clones and leaves some out. The sample has 130,000 to 150,000 clones, roughly 80% seen once. This receptor was obtained from a man aged 25-45 years in good health and CMV-seropositive. Sequenced input: PBMCs.

The CDR3 reads CASSLSRLETQYF. CDR3 coding DNA: TGTGCCAGCAGCTTATCTCGGTTGGAGACCCAGTACTTC. The chain carries TRBV7-6 and TRBJ2-5; no firm D call. The V gene lost 2 bases and the J gene lost 5 bases, with 9 bases spanning the gap. Germline loops: CDR1 SGHVS, CDR2 FNYEAQ. The CDR3 is 13 amino acids.